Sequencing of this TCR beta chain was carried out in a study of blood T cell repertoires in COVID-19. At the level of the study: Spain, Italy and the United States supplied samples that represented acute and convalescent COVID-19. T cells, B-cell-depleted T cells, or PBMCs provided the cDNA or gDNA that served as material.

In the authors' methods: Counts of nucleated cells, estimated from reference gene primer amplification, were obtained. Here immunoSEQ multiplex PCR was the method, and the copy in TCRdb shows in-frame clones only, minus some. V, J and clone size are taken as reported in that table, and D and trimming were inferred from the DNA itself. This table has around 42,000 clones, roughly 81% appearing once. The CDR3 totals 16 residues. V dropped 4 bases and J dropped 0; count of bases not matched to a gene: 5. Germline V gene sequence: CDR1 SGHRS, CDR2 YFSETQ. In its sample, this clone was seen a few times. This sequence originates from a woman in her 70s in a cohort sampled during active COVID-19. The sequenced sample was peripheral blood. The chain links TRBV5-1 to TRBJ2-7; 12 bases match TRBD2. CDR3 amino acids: CASSLQTSGSSYEQYF. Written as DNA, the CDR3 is TGCGCCAGCAGCCTCCAGACTAGCGGGAGCTCCTACGAGCAGTACTTC.